This T cell receptor beta chain came from a study of cytomegalovirus exposure and HLA in healthy donors. The study ran its PCR with 60 Vbeta and 13 Jbeta primers. Produced via immunoSEQ multiplex PCR; TCRdb's table is partial and in-frame only. The sample yields about 190,000 clones, around 85% seen once. V lost 2 bases and J 13 bases, leaving 12 bases between the germline ends. The CDR3 consists of 12 residues. Looked up from germline, CDR1 is SGHVS and CDR2 is FQNEAQ. This clone was seen only once. Sequences were obtained from PBMCs. The clonotype was recovered from a man aged 50 to 60 in good health and CMV-seronegative. This chain uses TRBV7-8 with TRBJ2-1, with D tentatively TRBD2 (5 bases). The CDR3 DNA is TGTGCCAGCAGCTTAAGAGGAGGAGTCCAGTTCTTC. Translation: CASSLRGGVQFF.